The rows below give T cell receptor beta chains drawn from one sample of a study of resident and recirculating memory T cells in vitiligo. Using immunoSEQ multiplex PCR, the repertoire was profiled, and TCRdb retains in-frame clones only, with some absent. The sample lists more than 35,000 clones, roughly 91% occurring once. Sequencing was carried out using blood. These receptors were obtained from a male donor with vitiligo. Each CDR3 is given with its conserved first and last residue. The order of the fields is V gene, D gene, clone size, J gene, CDR3 protein, CDR3 DNA. D genes are given only for firm matches. Only some rows state a clone size, as once, few, many or a class for expanded clones.

V: TRBV11-1
D: .
size: .
J: TRBJ1-1
CDR3: CASSLLSGFGEAFF
DNA: TGTGCCAGCAGCTTATTATCAGGGTTTGGTGAAGCTTTCTTT

V: TRBV5-6
D: .
size: .
J: TRBJ1-1
CDR3: CASSPTGNTEAFF
DNA: TGTGCCAGCAGTCCCACAGGGAACACTGAAGCTTTCTTT

V: TRBV6-5
D: .
size: .
J: TRBJ1-3
CDR3: CASSSPGVRNTIYF
DNA: TGTGCCAGCAGTTCCCCAGGGGTCCGAAACACCATATATTTT

V: TRBV5-4
D: .
size: .
J: TRBJ2-3
CDR3: CASSLGQWSGSTDTQYF
DNA: TGTGCCAGCAGCTTGGGGCAATGGAGCGGGAGCACAGATACGCAGTATTTT

V: TRBV15
D: .
size: .
J: TRBJ2-2
CDR3: CATSRDRGWGELFF
DNA: TGTGCCACCAGCAGAGATCGAGGGTGGGGGGAGCTGTTTTTT

V: TRBV6-5
D: TRBD1
size: .
J: TRBJ1-3
CDR3: CASSYSWDSAGNTIYF
DNA: TGTGCCAGCAGTTACTCTTGGGACAGCGCTGGAAACACCATATATTTT

V: TRBV7-9
D: .
size: .
J: TRBJ2-7
CDR3: CASSSPKKAGNLAYEQYF
DNA: TGTGCCAGCAGCTCGCCCAAGAAGGCCGGGAATCTTGCGTACGAGCAGTACTTC

V: TRBV20-1
D: .
size: .
J: TRBJ2-5
CDR3: CSADKQETQYF
DNA: TGCAGTGCTGACAAACAAGAGACCCAGTACTTC

V: TRBV18
D: TRBD2
size: .
J: TRBJ2-2
CDR3: CASSSSGLAGETGELFF
DNA: TGTGCCAGCTCATCCTCGGGACTAGCGGGGGAGACCGGGGAGCTGTTTTTT

V: TRBV5-4
D: .
size: once
J: TRBJ1-1
CDR3: CASSSGWATEAFF
DNA: TGTGCCAGCAGCTCGGGATGGGCGACTGAAGCTTTCTTT

V: TRBV2
D: TRBD1
size: .
J: TRBJ2-2
CDR3: CASSGIRQGSGELFF
DNA: TGTGCCAGCAGCGGAATAAGACAGGGGTCAGGGGAGCTGTTTTTT

V: TRBV27
D: TRBD2
size: .
J: TRBJ2-1
CDR3: CASTKAGVISSYNEQFF
DNA: TGTGCCAGCACTAAGGCGGGGGTTATTAGCTCCTACAATGAGCAGTTCTTC

V: TRBV7-9
D: .
size: .
J: TRBJ2-2
CDR3: CASSPFAGSGELFF
DNA: TGTGCCAGCAGCCCCTTTGCGGGGTCCGGGGAGCTGTTTTTT

V: TRBV7-8
D: .
size: once
J: TRBJ2-1
CDR3: CASSSGTREFF
DNA: TGTGCCAGCAGCTCAGGGACACGGGAGTTCTTC

V: TRBV9
D: TRBD2
size: .
J: TRBJ2-1
CDR3: CASSVEGLAGFYEQFF
DNA: TGTGCCAGCAGCGTAGAGGGACTAGCGGGGTTTTATGAGCAGTTCTTC

V: TRBV5-1
D: .
size: .
J: TRBJ2-3
CDR3: CASTQGDPSSDTQYF
DNA: TGCGCCAGCACTCAGGGCGATCCTTCCTCAGATACGCAGTATTTT

V: TRBV7-9
D: .
size: once
J: TRBJ2-1
CDR3: CASTSGRGSGNEQFF
DNA: TGTGCCAGCACCTCAGGGCGGGGTAGCGGTAATGAGCAGTTCTTC

V: TRBV5-6
D: .
size: .
J: TRBJ2-5
CDR3: CASSLVVGALQETQYF
DNA: TGTGCCAGCAGCTTGGTTGTGGGGGCCCTTCAAGAGACCCAGTACTTC

V: TRBV30
D: TRBD2
size: .
J: TRBJ2-5
CDR3: CAWSWGGETQYF
DNA: TGTGCCTGGAGTTGGGGGGGAGAGACCCAGTACTTC

V: TRBV6-4
D: TRBD2
size: .
J: TRBJ2-3
CDR3: CAIQGLAGGSSTDTQYF
DNA: TGTGCCATACAGGGACTAGCGGGGGGATCTAGCACAGATACGCAGTATTTT

V: TRBV30
D: TRBD2
size: .
J: TRBJ2-2
CDR3: CAWRLAGNTGELFF
DNA: TGTGCCTGGAGACTAGCGGGGAACACCGGGGAGCTGTTTTTT

V: TRBV19
D: .
size: .
J: TRBJ2-1
CDR3: CASSAGSSYNEQFF
DNA: TGTGCCAGTAGTGCGGGGAGCTCCTACAATGAGCAGTTCTTC

V: TRBV6-5
D: .
size: .
J: TRBJ1-5
CDR3: CASSYLANQPQHF
DNA: TGTGCCAGCAGTTACCTAGCAAATCAGCCCCAGCATTTT

V: TRBV2
D: .
size: .
J: TRBJ2-7
CDR3: CASSFYRDLYEQYF
DNA: TGTGCCAGCAGTTTCTACAGGGACCTATACGAGCAGTACTTC

V: TRBV5-1
D: TRBD1
size: .
J: TRBJ2-7
CDR3: CASSFQTGAEEQYF
DNA: TGCGCCAGCAGCTTCCAGACAGGGGCGGAGGAGCAGTACTTC

V: TRBV4-2
D: .
size: .
J: TRBJ1-2
CDR3: CASSQEIQGLNYGYTF
DNA: TGTGCCAGCAGCCAAGAGATCCAGGGGCTTAACTATGGCTACACCTTC

V: TRBV9
D: TRBD2
size: .
J: TRBJ2-5
CDR3: CASSLSGGPSETQYF
DNA: TGTGCCAGCAGCTTGAGCGGGGGGCCAAGTGAGACCCAGTACTTC

V: TRBV7-3
D: .
size: .
J: TRBJ2-1
CDR3: CASSLKMGGEQFF
DNA: TGTGCCAGCAGCTTAAAAATGGGGGGTGAGCAGTTCTTC

V: TRBV6-5
D: .
size: .
J: TRBJ2-4
CDR3: CASSLPGAVIQYF
DNA: TGTGCCAGCAGTTTACCAGGGGCCGTCATTCAGTACTTC

V: TRBV29-1
D: .
size: .
J: TRBJ2-4
CDR3: CSVEDWGGAKNIQYF
DNA: TGCAGCGTTGAAGACTGGGGAGGAGCCAAAAACATTCAGTACTTC

V: TRBV5-8
D: .
size: .
J: TRBJ2-4
CDR3: CASSLSGGIIQYF
DNA: TGTGCCAGCAGCTTGTCAGGGGGGATCATTCAGTACTTC

V: TRBV7-8
D: .
size: .
J: TRBJ2-2
CDR3: CASSLVPGQNTGELFF
DNA: TGTGCCAGCAGCTTAGTTCCGGGACAGAACACCGGGGAGCTGTTTTTT

V: TRBV11-3
D: .
size: .
J: TRBJ2-6
CDR3: CASSLGTDSGANVLTF
DNA: TGTGCCAGCAGCTTAGGGACAGACTCTGGGGCCAACGTCCTGACTTTC

V: TRBV7-3
D: TRBD2
size: .
J: TRBJ2-1
CDR3: CASSLERGSINEQFF
DNA: TGTGCCAGCAGCCTAGAGCGGGGGAGTATCAATGAGCAGTTCTTC

V: TRBV19
D: .
size: .
J: TRBJ1-1
CDR3: CASSIDWDWRGTEAFF
DNA: TGTGCCAGTAGTATAGATTGGGACTGGCGGGGCACTGAAGCTTTCTTT

V: TRBV9
D: .
size: .
J: TRBJ2-1
CDR3: CASSVRDNLLSYNEQFF
DNA: TGTGCCAGCAGCGTACGGGACAACTTATTGTCCTACAATGAGCAGTTCTTC

V: TRBV29-1
D: TRBD1
size: .
J: TRBJ1-1
CDR3: CSVAGTGVGNTEAFF
DNA: TGCAGCGTTGCGGGGACAGGGGTAGGGAACACTGAAGCTTTCTTT

V: TRBV30
D: .
size: .
J: TRBJ1-5
CDR3: CAWSVRGGEQPQHF
DNA: TGTGCCTGGAGTGTCCGGGGAGGAGAACAGCCCCAGCATTTT

V: TRBV7-3
D: TRBD1
size: .
J: TRBJ2-3
CDR3: CASRSGTGDTDTQYF
DNA: TGTGCCAGCCGATCCGGGACAGGAGACACAGATACGCAGTATTTT

V: TRBV4-3
D: .
size: .
J: TRBJ2-5
CDR3: CASSQVFEEKETQYF
DNA: TGCGCCAGCAGCCAAGTTTTCGAGGAAAAAGAGACCCAGTACTTC

V: TRBV4-2
D: TRBD2
size: .
J: TRBJ2-1
CDR3: CASSQDGRGGAYNEQFF
DNA: TGTGCCAGCAGCCAAGATGGTCGCGGGGGGGCATACAATGAGCAGTTCTTC

V: TRBV5-6
D: TRBD1
size: .
J: TRBJ1-1
CDR3: CASSWDRGPTEAFF
DNA: TGTGCCAGCAGCTGGGACAGGGGGCCGACTGAAGCTTTCTTT

V: TRBV29-1
D: .
size: .
J: TRBJ1-3
CDR3: CSVGGLSSPYSGNTIYF
DNA: TGCAGCGTTGGGGGGCTTTCGTCCCCATACTCTGGAAACACCATATATTTT

V: TRBV4-3
D: TRBD2
size: .
J: TRBJ2-1
CDR3: CASRLAGKYNEQFF
DNA: TGCGCCAGCAGACTAGCGGGAAAATACAATGAGCAGTTCTTC

V: TRBV19
D: TRBD1
size: .
J: TRBJ1-3
CDR3: CASSDPTGKFGNTIYF
DNA: TGTGCCAGTAGTGACCCGACAGGGAAGTTCGGAAACACCATATATTTT